This TCR beta chain originates from a study of beta chain features in type 1 diabetes. Study-level results: For Type 1 diabetes patients, all four CD4+ subsets carried TCRB CDR3s that were moderately but significantly shorter. Fewer insertions but more deletions were seen at VDJ junctions in type 1 diabetes patients. A greater similarity of naive, central memory and Treg TCRB repertoires was seen among patients than among healthy donors.

This clone showed up just a few times. Its antigen is undetermined. CD4+ naive, central memory, regulatory and stem cell-like memory cells were sorted via CD45RO/CCR7/CD25/CD127/CD95/CD27. This CDR3 region has 17 residues. V shed 0 bases and J shed 2 bases, with 16 bases lying between them. The germline V gene encodes CDR1 SGHNT and CDR2 YYREEE (reference sequence). The sequenced template was cDNA made from the entire isolated RNA. Measured with immunoSEQ multiplex PCR; TCRdb has only the in-frame clones, and not every one. Among 640,000 or so clones, around an eighth were seen once, and the ten largest hold less than 0.025%.

This TCR came from a man in his late teens or twenties with type 1 diabetes. V usage is TRBV5-4 and J usage is TRBJ2-3; D is tentatively TRBD1 or TRBD2 (6 bases each). The sequenced sample was naive CD4+ T cells from blood. CDR3 sequence (DNA): TGTGCCAGCAGCTTGGCTAGATCGGGGGCCAACACAGATACGCAGTATTTT. Encoded protein: CASSLARSGANTDTQYF. The variable domain in full, with the rest retrieved from reference TRBV5-4 and TRBJ2-3, is ETGVTQSPTHLIKTRGQQVTLRCSSQSGHNTVSWYQQALGQGPQFIFQYYREEENGRGNFPPRFSGLQFPNYSSELNVNALELDDSALYLCASSLARSGANTDTQYFGPGTRLTVL.